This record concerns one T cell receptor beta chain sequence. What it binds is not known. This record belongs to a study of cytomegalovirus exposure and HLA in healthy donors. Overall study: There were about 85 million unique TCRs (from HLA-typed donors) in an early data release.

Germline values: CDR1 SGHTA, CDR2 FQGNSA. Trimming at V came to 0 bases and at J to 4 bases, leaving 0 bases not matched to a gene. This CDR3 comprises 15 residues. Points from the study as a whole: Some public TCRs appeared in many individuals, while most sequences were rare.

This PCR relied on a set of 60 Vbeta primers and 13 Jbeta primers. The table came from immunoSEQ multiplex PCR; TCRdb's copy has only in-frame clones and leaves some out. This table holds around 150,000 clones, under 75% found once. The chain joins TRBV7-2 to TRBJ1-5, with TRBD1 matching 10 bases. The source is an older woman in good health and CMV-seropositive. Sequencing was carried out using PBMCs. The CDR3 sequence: CASSLAGQGNQPQHF. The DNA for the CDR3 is TGTGCCAGCAGCTTAGCGGGACAGGGGAATCAGCCCCAGCATTTT.